This T cell receptor beta chain was recorded in a study of T-cell reconstitution after alpha-beta-depleted transplantation in children. Whole-study results and caveats: About two months after transplant, alpha-beta T cells reportedly came from several hundred expanded graft clones. By one year post-transplant, T-cell counts and diversity largely arose from T cells that were newly produced. For some patients, TCRbeta diversity was high at day 60 because of recipient T cells and thymic progenitors that survived.

The germline CDR1 and CDR2 sequences are MDHEN and SYDVKM. There are 15 residues in the CDR3. Between the trimmed V and J ends, which lost 11 bases and 2 bases, there was a span of 20 bases. Unique molecular identifiers were incorporated during preparation of the TCRbeta library. MiXCR, applied by TCRdb to the PCR reads, yields one record per CDR3 protein. The table shows 200,000 to 250,000 distinct CDR3 sequences, with roughly 8.2% occurring only once. This clonotype has at least ten counts. Its matching antigen is unknown. This sample comprised PBMCs, mostly from graft donor cells, obtained 180 days after TCRalphabeta/CD19-depleted stem cell transplant. The rearrangement links TRBV28 to TRBJ2-3; D may correspond to TRBD1 or TRBD2 (6 bases each). The clonotype originates from a male patient aged 10 to 17 who had a stem cell transplant for acute lymphoblastic leukemia, so the T cells may come from the graft donor. The CDR3 region is CAARGVGSNTDTQYF. The CDR3, as DNA: TGTGCCGCGAGGGGGGTTGGTTCGAACACAGATACGCAGTATTTT. Full variable domain (rest looked up from reference TRBV28 and TRBJ2-3): DVKVTQSSRYLVKRTGEKVFLECVQDMDHENMFWYRQDPGLGLRLIYFSYDVKMKEKGDIPEGYSVSREKKERFSLILESASTNQTSMYLCAARGVGSNTDTQYFGPGTRLTVL.